Sequencing of this TCR beta chain was carried out in a study of cytomegalovirus exposure and HLA in healthy donors. The study's findings and limits: The number of N-insertions in an Asian-associated ancestry cluster was reportedly below the 666-donor mean in a later analysis. Previously analyzed data showed that most TCR beta V segments were productive at a frequency of about 87% or about 30%. The only immune exposure information that was available was CMV serostatus.

The PCR had 60 Vbeta and 13 Jbeta primers. Only in-frame clones appear in the TCRdb table, and some are missing; sequencing was by immunoSEQ multiplex PCR. Of around 120,000 clones detected, just over 15% appear once; the ten largest clones hold about 2%. This clone was counted a few times. Its target is unknown. Those who donated were healthy bone marrow donors. CDR1 and CDR2 (germline): SGHRS, YFSETQ. Trimming cost V 4 bases and J 1 base; bases outside gene matches: 5. The CDR3 contains 14 residues. The sequenced sample was PBMCs. The TCR comes from a woman aged 18-29 years in good health and CMV-seronegative. The chain has TRBV5-1 and TRBJ2-7, with TRBD1 identical over 7 bases. The CDR3 DNA reads as TGCGCCAGCAGCCCCCGGGACAGATCCTACGAGCAGTACTTC. It yields the protein CASSPRDRSYEQYF.